Sequencing of this TCR beta chain was carried out in a study of T cells in Graves' hyperthyroidism and ophthalmopathy (dated by TCRdb to about 2019). For the study in its entirety: Peripheral blood samples were taken at the time of initial diagnosis, prior to any treatment. An independent validation cohort of fewer than 20 hyperthyroidism patients and approximately 15 patients who later progressed to ophthalmopathy tested prospective prediction of ophthalmopathy. The 100 or so discovery patients were randomly divided into training and test sets at a 7:3 ratio. The paper reports TCR Vbeta CDR3 sequencing of some 140 peripheral blood samples: 40 to 45 ophthalmopathy, about 75 hyperthyroidism and 17 progressor patients. To identify TCR V-J signatures that set the groups apart, the researchers used a discovery cohort of about a hundred patients, made up of under 50 with Graves' ophthalmopathy and 57 with stable Graves' hyperthyroidism. After blood sampling, hyperthyroidism patients were treated with methimazole at a starting dose of 30 mg daily, and ophthalmopathy patients were treated with high-dose intravenous methylprednisolone. Thyroid tissue and blood T-cell repertoires from several Graves' hyperthyroidism patients were also compared in the study. Study-level results and caveats: Most expanded thyroid clonotypes (frequency above 0.001) were also detected in blood, a finding suggesting that blood repertoires may reflect thyroid immune responses. Sample size was not statistically predetermined, and blinding of investigators to group allocation was not performed. A 13 V-J signature model separated ophthalmopathy from stable hyperthyroidism, with roughly 88% sensitivity and about 81% specificity in cross-validation and 80%/75% in testing. During validation, the model predicted progression to ophthalmopathy a median of approximately 6.5 months ahead of onset, with around 71% sensitivity and less than 85% specificity.

Trimming leaves V shorter by 3 bases and J shorter by 10 bases, with the junction holding 2 bases beyond the gene matches. CDR1 LNHDA and CDR2 SQIVND are derived from the germline V gene (reference sequence). From the cysteine up to the phenylalanine, the CDR3 has a length of 13 residues. Just CDR3 DNA is preserved here, 39 bases in frame from base 1. The TCR beta CDR3 regions were amplified from RNA transcripts. The first round of RT-PCR for the TCR CDR3 was performed with the HTBI primer set and the Qiagen OneStep RT-PCR kit. The libraries were constructed in a second round of multiplex PCR and then size-selected and purified. The libraries were sequenced on an Illumina HiSeq2000 using paired-end 100 bp reads. In the paper's pipeline: Raw data were processed with SOAPnuke, discarding reads with adapters, uncalled bases, mean Phred below 15, or no exact constant-primer or identifier match. COPE v1.2.5 was used to merge high-quality paired reads, and clonotypes were defined as unique nucleotide sequences. MiTCR v1.1 was used to align the clonotypes against IMGT TRBV, TRBD and TRBJ reference segments. The analysis included only V-J combinations with a frequency above 0.0001, which together covered more than 98% of the repertoires. A TCS score was defined as the ratio of F50 (clonal expansion) to E x V (chaos), with BLOSUM62-based TCRdist applied between CDR3 peptides within each V-J. Welch's t-statistics and random forest reduced around 550 V-J features to 13, which were used in a naive Bayes classifier (R e1071). TCRdb applied fastp at Q25 and MiXCR to the public reads, then kept only in-frame beta chains. Merged by CDR3 protein, the rows form single entries marked with the most common genes and DNA. The V and J calls were not made by the authors but by TCRdb's processing. Within this sample are about 560,000 distinct CDR3 sequences, with over 15% of them counted one time only. Under 20% of the sample is taken by the ten largest.

A patient counted as having stable Graves' hyperthyroidism if no progression to ophthalmopathy occurred over 18 months of follow-up. Hyperthyroidism patients were aged 18 to 65 years and newly diagnosed, with disease duration of less than 2 months. Patients with uncontrolled infections, other autoimmune diseases, pregnancy or lactation were excluded. Diagnoses relied on clinical symptoms, serum thyroxine and TRAb, thyroid ultrasound and orbital computed tomography. PBMCs were separated from over 9 ml of fresh peripheral blood using Ficoll-Paque density gradient centrifugation. Total RNA was extracted using Trizol reagent, and RNA quality was assessed on an Agilent 2100 Bioanalyzer. This clonotype was counted only a few times. Its recognized antigen is unknown. Base qualities are not provided; no much larger clone lies one nucleotide away.

Sequenced: blood. The receptor was derived from a woman under 30 with Graves' hyperthyroidism. This receptor chain uses TRBV19 and TRBJ2-1; 11 central bases correspond to TRBD2. The CDR3 corresponds to CASSMRLAGEQFF. The nucleotides are TGTGCCAGTAGTATGAGACTAGCGGGGGAGCAGTTCTTC.